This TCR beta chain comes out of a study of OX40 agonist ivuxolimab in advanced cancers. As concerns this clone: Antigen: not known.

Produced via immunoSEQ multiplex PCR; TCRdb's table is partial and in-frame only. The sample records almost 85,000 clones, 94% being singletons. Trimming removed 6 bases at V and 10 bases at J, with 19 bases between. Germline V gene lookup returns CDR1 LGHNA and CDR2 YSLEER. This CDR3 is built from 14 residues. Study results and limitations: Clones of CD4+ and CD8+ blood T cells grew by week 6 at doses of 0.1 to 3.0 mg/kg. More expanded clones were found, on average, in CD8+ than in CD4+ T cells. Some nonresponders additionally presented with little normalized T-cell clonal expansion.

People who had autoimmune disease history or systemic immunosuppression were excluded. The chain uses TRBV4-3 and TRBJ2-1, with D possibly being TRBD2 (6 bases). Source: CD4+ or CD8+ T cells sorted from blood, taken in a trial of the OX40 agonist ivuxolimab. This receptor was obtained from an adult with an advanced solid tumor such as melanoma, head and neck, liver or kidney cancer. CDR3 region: CASRIRMGTSEQFF. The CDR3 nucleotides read TGCGCCAGCAGAATCCGTATGGGGACTTCCGAGCAGTTCTTC.